This TCR beta chain was observed in a study of T cells in Graves' hyperthyroidism and ophthalmopathy. For the study at large: Peripheral blood was collected at initial diagnosis, before any treatment. Overall study findings and caveats: A model of 13 V-J features distinguished ophthalmopathy from stable hyperthyroidism.

Ophthalmopathy patients showed a Clinical Activity Score of at least 3, NOSPECS grade of at least 4 and duration under 3 months. Reasons for excluding patients were uncontrolled infection, other autoimmune disease, pregnancy or lactation. With respect to this clonotype: Its antigen remains unknown.

There were TCR beta CDR3 regions amplified from RNA transcripts. TCR CDR3 regions were first amplified by RT-PCR with HTBI primers. From the multiplex PCR reads, TCRdb called clonotypes with MiXCR, one entry per CDR3 protein. The profile shows approximately 600,000 distinct CDR3 sequences, 14% to 15% of them singletons. With V trimmed by 5 bases and J by 1 base, 4 bases remained unmatched. CDR3 length equals 13 residues. Germline V gene sequence: CDR1 DFQATT, CDR2 SNEGSKA (reference sequence). Sequencing used blood. The receptor's source is a woman between 35 and 50 years old with Graves' ophthalmopathy. V is TRBV20-1 and J is TRBJ1-2, with TRBD1 matching 7 bases. For the CDR3, the DNA is TGCAGTGCTCAGAGGGACAGTAACTATGGCTACACCTTC. This codes for CSAQRDSNYGYTF.